The 4 T cell receptor beta chains in this list originate from one sample, sequenced in a study of T cell repertoires in cytomegalovirus infection. TCRdb passed the reads through MiXCR, listing each CDR3 protein once. The sample yields 100,000 to 150,000 distinct CDR3 sequences, 20% to 30% seen once. Antigens for these TCRs are unknown. Specimen: PBMCs, sequenced either directly or after in vitro stimulation (not recorded which). These receptors originate from a human donor in good health (CMV status not recorded). Some clones in this sample may be carry-over from other donors' samples.

The V and J genes are TRBV18 and TRBJ1-2, with TRBD1 as a possible D gene (6 bases). The CDR3 runs to 15 residues. CDR1 is KGHSH and CDR2 is LQKENI in the germline V gene. Trimming pared 0 bases from V and 4 bases from J, leaving 12 bases between. The DNA of the CDR3 is TGTGCCAGCTCACCACCTTCCGGAGGGGGCTATGGCTACACCTTC. Protein: CASSPPSGGGYGYTF. Drawing the rest from reference TRBV18 and TRBJ1-2, the complete variable domain is NAGVMQNPRHLVRRRGQEARLRCSPMKGHSHVYWYRQLPEEGLKFMVYLQKENIIDESGMPKERFSAEFPKEGPSILRIQQVVRGDSAAYFCASSPPSGGGYGYTFGSGTRLTVV.

The chain carries TRBV20-1 and TRBJ1-1; D unresolved. The CDR3 has 13 residues. CDR1 and CDR2 from the germline V gene are DFQATT and SNEGSKA (reference sequence). The V end lost 5 bases, the J end lost 1 base, and 11 bases lay between the germline ends. The CDR3 DNA reads as TGCAGTGCTCGGGGATTCCGGAACACTGAAGCTTTCTTT. This translates into CSARGFRNTEAFF.

The sample holds a few counts of this clonotype. V gene TRBV20-1 combines with J gene TRBJ2-5; TRBD1 or TRBD2 may be the D gene (5 bases each). CDR3 size: 14 residues. Germline CDR1 and CDR2: DFQATT and SNEGSKA (reference sequence). The ends were cut back, 5 bases at V and 4 bases at J, with 17 bases in the middle. CDR3: CSAGLGEGIETQYF. CDR3 nucleotides: TGCAGTGCTGGATTGGGGGAAGGGATAGAGACCCAGTACTTC.

This clonotype was observed a few times. J is TRBJ2-1 and V is TRBV3-1; D call uncertain. Germline loops: CDR1 LGHDT, CDR2 YNNKEL (reference sequence). V lost 2 bases to trimming and J lost 8 bases, with 13 bases between them. CDR3 length: 14 amino acids. CDR3 sequence reads: CASSQSRVRDEQFF. The DNA of the CDR3 is TGTGCCAGCAGCCAATCACGGGTTAGGGATGAGCAGTTCTTC.